This T cell receptor (beta chain) was sequenced during a study of blood T cell repertoires in COVID-19 (TCRdb year 2020). As for the study more broadly: Collaborator samples came from the United States, Italy and Spain and covered acute and convalescent phases of COVID-19. The material from the prospective study consisted of cDNA or gDNA derived from T cells, B-cell-depleted T cells, or PBMCs. Deeply sampled blood TCRbeta repertoires from subjects exposed to, actively infected with, or recovered from COVID-19 were included in the dataset. The repertoires were made available in a free public database intended to serve as a resource for research on the immune response to SARS-CoV-2. The samples were drawn from two sources: the first 160 participants of the ongoing ImmuneRACE study, and over 950 subjects contributed by 6 global collaborators. Nearly every sample came with metadata listing a de-identified subject ID, COVID-19 status, age in years and sex. Where available, HLA class I and class II types were taken from metadata supplied by the sample provider and were not determined by assay-based typing.

The immunoSEQ Assay, a bias-controlled multiplex PCR, was used to amplify TCRbeta CDR3 regions from genomic DNA. In the authors' own workflow: Within the assay, amplification of reference gene primers was used to estimate how many nucleated cells each sample contained. To quantify the absolute abundance of each unique TCRbeta CDR3 rearrangement, sequence reads were collapsed and filtered. For each sample, productive Simpson clonality was calculated as the square root of Simpson's diversity index over productive rearrangements. This is the immuneACCESS table as TCRdb keeps it, with only in-frame sequences that have V and J called. A part of the clones is gone; compared with another copy, unresolved V genes explain less than half, and the rest is unexplained. The V and J calls and the clone size are those of that table, but D and trimming were determined from the DNA. Recorded for this sample are approximately 210,000 clones; 84% of them occurred a single time. About 7.8% of the sample rests with the top ten.

This clone was counted a single time. The target of this receptor is not known. No qualities accompany the bases; no much larger clone lies one base away. In Seattle, one collaborating source enrolled patients while the infection was active and tracked those patients longitudinally over the course of disease. The collaborating institutions used their own protocols to collect whole blood in K2EDTA tubes. Collaborator samples were shipped for TCRbeta analysis as frozen whole blood, isolated PBMCs, or DNA extracted from either sample type. As encoded in the germline V gene (reference sequence), CDR1 is SGHNT while CDR2 is YYREEE. The germline V end is reduced by 4 bases and the J end by 6 bases; junction bases left unmatched: 11. The CDR3 goes from the cysteine to the phenylalanine over 17 residues. Here the CDR3 DNA is all that survives: 51 bases in frame from base 1. Summary of the overall study and its limitations: Clinical and demographic metadata were provided uncurated, with the amount varying by source and participant.

The sequence came from an elderly woman with COVID-19, enrolled during active disease. The sequenced sample was peripheral blood. Recombination linked TRBV5-4 to TRBJ2-3; 13 junctional bases match TRBD2. CDR3 loop: CASSPRTSGSPSDTQYF. The DNA sequence reads TGTGCCAGCAGCCCGAGGACTAGCGGGAGCCCCTCGGATACGCAGTATTTT.